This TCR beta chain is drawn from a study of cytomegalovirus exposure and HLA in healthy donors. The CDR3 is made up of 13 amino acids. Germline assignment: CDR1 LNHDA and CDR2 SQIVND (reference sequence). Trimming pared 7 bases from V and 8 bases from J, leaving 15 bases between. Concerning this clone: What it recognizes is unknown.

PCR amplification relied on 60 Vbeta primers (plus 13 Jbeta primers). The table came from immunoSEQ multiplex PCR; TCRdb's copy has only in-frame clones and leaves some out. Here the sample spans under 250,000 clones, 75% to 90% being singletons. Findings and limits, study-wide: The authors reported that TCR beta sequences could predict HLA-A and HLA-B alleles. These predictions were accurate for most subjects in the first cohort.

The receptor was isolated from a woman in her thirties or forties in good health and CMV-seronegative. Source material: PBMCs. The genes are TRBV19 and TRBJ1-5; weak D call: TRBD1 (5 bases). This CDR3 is CASKGREGEPQHF. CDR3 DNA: TGTGCCAGTAAAGGCAGGGAAGGGGAGCCCCAGCATTTT.